Detailed here is one T cell receptor (beta chain). This CDR3 spans 14 amino acids. Trimming took 3 bases from V and 4 from J, leaving 12 bases between them. Germline assignment: CDR1 SGHAT and CDR2 FQNNGV. The data originate from a study of OX40 agonist ivuxolimab in advanced cancers. Study-level background: A diagnosis of hepatocellular carcinoma, melanoma, renal cell or head and neck cancer was present in dose-escalation patients.

Measured with immunoSEQ multiplex PCR; TCRdb has only the in-frame clones, and not every one. Of approximately 60,000 clones listed, roughly 80% are singletons. The starting material was CD4+ or CD8+ T cells sorted from blood, obtained in a trial of the OX40 agonist ivuxolimab. The sequence was collected from an adult with an advanced solid tumor such as melanoma, head and neck, liver or kidney cancer. The rearrangement links TRBV11-2 to TRBJ2-5, with D possibly being TRBD1 (6 bases). Here the CDR3 DNA reads TGTGCCAGCAGCTTCGGGCAGGGGAGAGAGACCCAGTACTTC. Amino acid sequence: CASSFGQGRETQYF.